The T cell receptor beta chain described here comes from a study of cytomegalovirus exposure and HLA in healthy donors. PCR used 60 Vbeta primers and 13 Jbeta primers. Repertoires were generated with immunoSEQ multiplex PCR, while TCRdb's copy carries only in-frame clones and drops some. The sample has some 150,000 clones, 87% seen once; the top ten hold over 0.8%. CDR3 size: 11 residues. Germline V lookup: CDR1 SGHNT, CDR2 YENEEA. V dropped 5 bases and J dropped 4 bases, with 5 bases sitting between them. V and J are TRBV11-3 and TRBJ2-5, with D possibly matching TRBD1 (5 bases). The receptor was isolated from a woman in her 30s in good health and CMV-seronegative. Sequenced input: PBMCs. Here the CDR3 DNA reads TGTGCCAGCAGCCAGGGAGAGACCCAGTACTTC. This gives the protein CASSQGETQYF.